The rows below give T cell receptor beta chains drawn from one sample of a study of CD8 T cells in ankylosing spondylitis. One entry per CDR3 protein results from TCRdb running MiXCR on the 5' RACE reads. The repertoire holds roughly 100,000 distinct CDR3 sequences, with about 7.7% as singletons. The sequenced sample was blood, either unsorted or a sorted T cell fraction (not recorded which). The receptors shown here come from a male donor with ankylosing spondylitis or in good health (not recorded which). CDR3s include the opening cysteine and the closing phenylalanine or tryptophan. The order of the fields is J gene, D gene, CDR3 length, V gene, clone size, CDR3 protein, CDR3 DNA. A D gene is named only where the DNA matches it firmly. Expanded clones get a size class; other rows say once, few or many, or leave the size out.

>TRBJ1-6|.|13|TRBV20-1|many
CSARGSGNSPLHF
TGCAGTGCTAGAGGGTCAGGGAACTCACCCCTCCACTTT
>TRBJ2-1|.|14|TRBV4-3|many
CASSQDAVGNEQFF
TGCGCCAGCAGCCAAGATGCTGTAGGCAATGAGCAGTTCTTC
>TRBJ2-3|TRBD2|16|TRBV4-2|many
CASSPVGSGGADTQYF
TGTGCCAGCAGTCCCGTAGGCAGCGGGGGGGCAGATACGCAGTATTTT
>TRBJ1-1|.|12|TRBV29-1|many
CSVAWGDTEAFF
TGCAGCGTTGCCTGGGGGGACACTGAAGCTTTCTTT
>TRBJ2-6|.|17|TRBV10-3|many
CATQGGNRGSGANVLTF
TGTGCCACCCAGGGGGGGAACAGGGGATCTGGGGCCAACGTCCTGACTTTC
>TRBJ2-2|.|11|TRBV20-1|many
CSAQSTGELFF
TGCAGTGCTCAAAGTACCGGGGAGCTGTTTTTT
>TRBJ2-3|.|17|TRBV4-3|many
CASSQEEGRLRTDTQYF
TGCGCCAGCAGCCAAGAGGAGGGACGGCTTCGCACAGATACGCAGTATTTT
>TRBJ1-2|.|12|TRBV20-1|few
CSASGGSYGYTF
TGCAGTGCTAGTGGTGGGAGCTATGGCTACACCTTC
>TRBJ2-1|.|16|TRBV4-3|many
CASSQARDLYYNEQFF
TGCGCCAGCAGCCAAGCTCGGGACTTGTACTACAATGAGCAGTTCTTC
>TRBJ2-7|.|14|TRBV20-1|.
CSARRRLYSYEQYF
TGCAGTGCTAGAAGACGACTCTACTCCTACGAGCAGTACTTC
>TRBJ1-6|.|15|TRBV4-2|many
CASSQFWPNNSPLHF
TGTGCCAGCAGCCAATTTTGGCCGAACAATTCACCCCTCCACTTT
>TRBJ2-4|TRBD1|16|TRBV11-2|many
CASSPGQGVAKNIQYF
TGTGCCAGCAGCCCAGGACAGGGGGTTGCCAAAAACATTCAGTACTTC
>TRBJ2-7|TRBD2|15|TRBV6-5|few
CASSSRGLAGYEQYF
TGTGCCAGCAGTTCCCGGGGACTAGCGGGTTACGAGCAGTACTTC